This is a list of T cell receptor beta chains from one sample in a study of T-cell reconstitution after alpha-beta-depleted transplantation in children. TCRdb itself ran the PCR reads through MiXCR, one entry per CDR3 protein. The table lists roughly 490,000 distinct CDR3 sequences, around 10% of them singletons. This material consisted of PBMCs, mostly from graft donor cells, taken 180 days after TCRalphabeta/CD19-depleted stem cell transplant. Receptors originate from a female patient between 2 and 15 years old who had a stem cell transplant for aplastic anemia, so the T cells may come from the graft donor. Each CDR3 is given with its conserved first and last residue. Fields, in order: clone size, V gene, J gene, D gene, CDR3 DNA, CDR3 protein. D genes are given only for firm matches. Only some rows state a clone size, as once, few, many or a class for expanded clones.

abundance: few; v_gene: TRBV25-1; j_gene: TRBJ2-1; d_gene: .; CDR3nt: TGTGCCAGCAGTGACGGTATCCCAGGGCTATGGAATGAGCAGTTCTTC; CDR3aa: CASSDGIPGLWNEQFF
abundance: .; v_gene: TRBV7-9; j_gene: TRBJ2-1; d_gene: .; CDR3nt: TGTGCCAGCAGCTTAGCGCTGGGAAGCCTTTACAATGAGCAGTTCTTC; CDR3aa: CASSLALGSLYNEQFF
abundance: few; v_gene: TRBV29-1; j_gene: TRBJ1-2; d_gene: .; CDR3nt: TGCAGCGTTGTATCCGGGACAAAGGACGGCTACACCTTC; CDR3aa: CSVVSGTKDGYTF
abundance: few; v_gene: TRBV20-1; j_gene: TRBJ2-1; d_gene: TRBD2; CDR3nt: TGCAGTGCTTGGACTAGCGGGCTGTCCTACAATGAGCAGTTCTTC; CDR3aa: CSAWTSGLSYNEQFF
abundance: .; v_gene: TRBV24-1; j_gene: TRBJ2-1; d_gene: .; CDR3nt: TGTGCCACCAGTGACCCCGGACAGTCTATGGAGTTCTTC; CDR3aa: CATSDPGQSMEFF
abundance: many; v_gene: TRBV28; j_gene: TRBJ2-5; d_gene: TRBD1; CDR3nt: TGTGCCAGCAGAGAGGGTCAGGGGGCGCCCCGTGAGACCCAGTACTTC; CDR3aa: CASREGQGAPRETQYF
abundance: few; v_gene: TRBV18; j_gene: TRBJ2-3; d_gene: TRBD2; CDR3nt: TGTGCCAGCTCACCCCCCGGGCGGGGACTAGCGGGACCTCCCACAGATACGCAGTATTTT; CDR3aa: CASSPPGRGLAGPPTDTQYF
abundance: .; v_gene: TRBV29-1; j_gene: TRBJ2-2; d_gene: .; CDR3nt: TGCAGCGTTGGATGGAAAAACACCGGGGAGCTGTTTTTT; CDR3aa: CSVGWKNTGELFF
abundance: .; v_gene: TRBV28; j_gene: TRBJ1-1; d_gene: .; CDR3nt: TGTGCCAGCAGTTTCCCACTATCGAAATTCGACAGGACTCGGAACACTGAAGCTTTCTTT; CDR3aa: CASSFPLSKFDRTRNTEAFF
abundance: many; v_gene: TRBV4-1; j_gene: TRBJ2-1; d_gene: .; CDR3nt: TGCGCCAGCAGCCAAGATCCGGTCAAATACAATGAGCAGTTCTTC; CDR3aa: CASSQDPVKYNEQFF
abundance: few; v_gene: TRBV6-5; j_gene: TRBJ1-5; d_gene: TRBD1; CDR3nt: TGTGCCAGCAGACACCTCGGGACAGGGGGCATCAATCAGCCCCAGCATTTT; CDR3aa: CASRHLGTGGINQPQHF
abundance: few; v_gene: TRBV24-1; j_gene: TRBJ2-7; d_gene: .; CDR3nt: TGTGCCACCAGTGATCGATCCGGGAGCTACGAGCAGTACTTC; CDR3aa: CATSDRSGSYEQYF
abundance: few; v_gene: TRBV12-3/TRBV12-4; j_gene: TRBJ2-1; d_gene: TRBD2; CDR3nt: TGTGCCAGCAGTTTAATGAACAGACTAGCGGGAGGGCCTCGCCCCTACAATGAGCAGTTCTTC; CDR3aa: CASSLMNRLAGGPRPYNEQFF
abundance: few; v_gene: TRBV20-1; j_gene: TRBJ2-7; d_gene: TRBD1; CDR3nt: TGCAGTGCTAGAGAGATTGGGGGACAGGGGACCTACGAGCAGTACTTC; CDR3aa: CSAREIGGQGTYEQYF
abundance: many; v_gene: TRBV7-2; j_gene: TRBJ2-2; d_gene: .; CDR3nt: TGTGCCAGCAGACTCCTGGGACGAACGAACACCGGGGAGCTGTTTTTT; CDR3aa: CASRLLGRTNTGELFF
abundance: few; v_gene: TRBV20-1; j_gene: TRBJ2-1; d_gene: TRBD2; CDR3nt: TGCAGTGCTAGACCTCCTTGGCTAGCGGATTACAATGAGCAGTTCTTC; CDR3aa: CSARPPWLADYNEQFF
abundance: few; v_gene: TRBV12-3/TRBV12-4; j_gene: TRBJ1-2; d_gene: .; CDR3nt: TGTGCCAGCAGTTTACGAGGGATCTATGGCTACACCTTC; CDR3aa: CASSLRGIYGYTF
abundance: .; v_gene: TRBV7-3; j_gene: TRBJ1-1; d_gene: .; CDR3nt: TGTGCCAGCAGCTCCCAAGGCGGGAACAATGAAGCTTTCTTT; CDR3aa: CASSSQGGNNEAFF
abundance: few; v_gene: TRBV7-2; j_gene: TRBJ2-7; d_gene: .; CDR3nt: TGTGCCAGCAGCTTAAACTCGGTAGGCTCCTACGAGCAGTACTTC; CDR3aa: CASSLNSVGSYEQYF
abundance: few; v_gene: TRBV6-1; j_gene: TRBJ2-7; d_gene: TRBD2; CDR3nt: TGTGCCAGCAGTCGGTCGGGACTAGCGATCCACGAGCAGTACTTC; CDR3aa: CASSRSGLAIHEQYF
abundance: few; v_gene: TRBV20-1; j_gene: TRBJ1-2; d_gene: .; CDR3nt: TGCAGTGCTAGAGTCGACTGGGACCCTGACTATGGCTACACCTTC; CDR3aa: CSARVDWDPDYGYTF
abundance: few; v_gene: TRBV7-2; j_gene: TRBJ2-7; d_gene: .; CDR3nt: TGTGCCAGCAGCTTAGCGCTTACGGCCGAGCAGTACTTC; CDR3aa: CASSLALTAEQYF
abundance: .; v_gene: TRBV7-3; j_gene: TRBJ2-7; d_gene: TRBD1; CDR3nt: TGTGCCAGCAGCTTTCTTAGGACAGGCGAGCAGTACTTC; CDR3aa: CASSFLRTGEQYF
abundance: .; v_gene: TRBV3-1; j_gene: TRBJ1-3; d_gene: .; CDR3nt: TGTGCCAGCAGCCATCACTCTGGAAACACCATATATTTT; CDR3aa: CASSHHSGNTIYF
abundance: .; v_gene: TRBV4-2; j_gene: TRBJ2-1; d_gene: TRBD2; CDR3nt: TGTGCCAGCAGCCCCACTGGCGGTTTGACTAGCGGGAGGGCTCTATTCCCTAATGAGCAGTTCTTC; CDR3aa: CASSPTGGLTSGRALFPNEQFF
abundance: .; v_gene: TRBV14; j_gene: TRBJ2-1; d_gene: .; CDR3nt: TGTGCCAGCAGCCAACCGGGAACCACCTACAATGAGCAGTTCTTC; CDR3aa: CASSQPGTTYNEQFF
abundance: many; v_gene: TRBV29-1; j_gene: TRBJ1-1; d_gene: .; CDR3nt: TGCAGCGCCGTGGGAAGGGGCACTGAAGCTTTCTTT; CDR3aa: CSAVGRGTEAFF
abundance: .; v_gene: TRBV15; j_gene: TRBJ1-1; d_gene: TRBD1; CDR3nt: TGTGCCACCAAGAGATCCGACAGGGGGTTTGAAGCTTTCTTT; CDR3aa: CATKRSDRGFEAFF
abundance: .; v_gene: TRBV28; j_gene: TRBJ2-7; d_gene: .; CDR3nt: TGTGCCAGCAGTTTAACAACACCACTACGAGGGGAGCAGTACTTC; CDR3aa: CASSLTTPLRGEQYF
abundance: few; v_gene: TRBV7-6; j_gene: TRBJ2-7; d_gene: .; CDR3nt: TGTGCCAGCAGCTTAGACAGCTCTGCTCCCTACGAGCAGTACTTC; CDR3aa: CASSLDSSAPYEQYF
abundance: few; v_gene: TRBV29-1; j_gene: TRBJ2-2; d_gene: TRBD2; CDR3nt: TGCAGCGTTGAGCGGGAGTCGGACACCGGGGAGCTGTTTTTT; CDR3aa: CSVERESDTGELFF
abundance: many; v_gene: TRBV20-1; j_gene: TRBJ1-2; d_gene: TRBD1; CDR3nt: TGCAGTGCTGGACAGGCGCAAATCTATGGCTACACCTTC; CDR3aa: CSAGQAQIYGYTF
abundance: few; v_gene: TRBV5-1; j_gene: TRBJ2-1; d_gene: TRBD2; CDR3nt: TGCGCCAGCAGCTCCGTGACTAGCGGGAGTAGGTCCCCGCAGTTCTTC; CDR3aa: CASSSVTSGSRSPQFF
abundance: .; v_gene: TRBV2; j_gene: TRBJ2-1; d_gene: TRBD1; CDR3nt: TGTGCCAGCAGTGCGGGACAGACGGATGAGCAGTTCTTC; CDR3aa: CASSAGQTDEQFF
abundance: few; v_gene: TRBV19; j_gene: TRBJ2-3; d_gene: TRBD1; CDR3nt: TGTGCCAGCGCCCCCGGGACAGGGGTTGGAGATACGCAGTATTTT; CDR3aa: CASAPGTGVGDTQYF
abundance: few; v_gene: TRBV5-1; j_gene: TRBJ1-6; d_gene: TRBD1; CDR3nt: TGCGCCAGCACCATAGAGTGGGACAGGGGGAATTCACCCCTCCACTTT; CDR3aa: CASTIEWDRGNSPLHF
abundance: few; v_gene: TRBV3-1; j_gene: TRBJ1-2; d_gene: .; CDR3nt: TGTGCCAGCAGCCCCAGGGCTCCGACCATCTATGGCTACACCTTC; CDR3aa: CASSPRAPTIYGYTF
abundance: few; v_gene: TRBV13; j_gene: TRBJ2-3; d_gene: TRBD2; CDR3nt: TGTGCCACCACGGGAGGGGGCACAGATACGCAGTATTTT; CDR3aa: CATTGGGTDTQYF
abundance: .; v_gene: TRBV20-1; j_gene: TRBJ2-5; d_gene: .; CDR3nt: TGCAGTGCAGGTCACCCAGGCCAAGAGACCCTGTACTTC; CDR3aa: CSAGHPGQETLYF
abundance: .; v_gene: TRBV20-1; j_gene: TRBJ2-1; d_gene: .; CDR3nt: TGCAGTGCTAGGGCCGGGAGTAGAATGTACAATGAGCAGTTCTTC; CDR3aa: CSARAGSRMYNEQFF
abundance: few; v_gene: TRBV20-1; j_gene: TRBJ1-6; d_gene: .; CDR3nt: TGCAGTGCCACGCACAGAGCCACAGGGTGGTACTATAATTCACCCCTCCACTTT; CDR3aa: CSATHRATGWYYNSPLHF
abundance: few; v_gene: TRBV25-1; j_gene: TRBJ2-7; d_gene: .; CDR3nt: TGTGCCAGCAGTGACCACAGCGGGTTAAGGGCCTACGAGCAGTACTTC; CDR3aa: CASSDHSGLRAYEQYF
abundance: few; v_gene: TRBV28; j_gene: TRBJ1-5; d_gene: .; CDR3nt: TGTGCCAGCAGTTCAGGGGCGTATCAGCCCCAGCATTTT; CDR3aa: CASSSGAYQPQHF
abundance: .; v_gene: TRBV10-3; j_gene: TRBJ2-3; d_gene: .; CDR3nt: TGTGCCATCACTGCCCATGGTAGGACAGATACGCAGTATTTT; CDR3aa: CAITAHGRTDTQYF
abundance: .; v_gene: TRBV12-3/TRBV12-4; j_gene: TRBJ2-1; d_gene: .; CDR3nt: TGTGCCAGCAGTTTCCAAGTGGGAGTGGGCAATGAGCAGTTCTTC; CDR3aa: CASSFQVGVGNEQFF
abundance: few; v_gene: TRBV11-3; j_gene: TRBJ2-1; d_gene: TRBD2; CDR3nt: TGTGCCAGCAGCCGGCGGGAGGACCGCTCCTACAATGAGCAGTTCTTC; CDR3aa: CASSRREDRSYNEQFF
abundance: many; v_gene: TRBV5-1; j_gene: TRBJ2-1; d_gene: .; CDR3nt: TGCGCCAGCAGCTACCTCTCCGGGACCGTATACAATGAGCAGTTCTTC; CDR3aa: CASSYLSGTVYNEQFF
abundance: few; v_gene: TRBV12-3/TRBV12-4; j_gene: TRBJ2-7; d_gene: TRBD2; CDR3nt: TGTGCCAGCAGTTTAAAGAGTCTAGCGGGTACCTACGAGCAGTACTTC; CDR3aa: CASSLKSLAGTYEQYF
abundance: few; v_gene: TRBV27; j_gene: TRBJ1-2; d_gene: TRBD1; CDR3nt: TGTGCCAGCAGTTTTTATCCTCGGGACAGCCAGTGGGTAGAAGGCTACACCTTC; CDR3aa: CASSFYPRDSQWVEGYTF
abundance: .; v_gene: TRBV18; j_gene: TRBJ2-5; d_gene: .; CDR3nt: TGTGCCAGCTGCGCACAAGAGACCCAGTACTTC; CDR3aa: CASCAQETQYF
abundance: few; v_gene: TRBV9; j_gene: TRBJ2-1; d_gene: .; CDR3nt: TGTGCCAGCAGCGAGACAGGCCGACGCTCCTACAATGAGCAGTTCTTC; CDR3aa: CASSETGRRSYNEQFF
abundance: .; v_gene: TRBV9; j_gene: TRBJ2-1; d_gene: .; CDR3nt: TGTGCCAGCAGCGTAGTCCCAAACGATGAGCAGTTCTTC; CDR3aa: CASSVVPNDEQFF
abundance: few; v_gene: TRBV7-2; j_gene: TRBJ1-2; d_gene: .; CDR3nt: TGTGCCAGCAGCTTAACATCGAGCCCGAATCGCTACACCTTC; CDR3aa: CASSLTSSPNRYTF
abundance: few; v_gene: TRBV2; j_gene: TRBJ2-1; d_gene: .; CDR3nt: TGTGCCAGCAAACTAGAGGTTCCCTCTCATGGGCAGTTCTTC; CDR3aa: CASKLEVPSHGQFF
abundance: few; v_gene: TRBV20-1; j_gene: TRBJ1-1; d_gene: .; CDR3nt: TGCAGTGCTAGGGGGGGACGGAACACTGAAGCTTTCTTT; CDR3aa: CSARGGRNTEAFF